These T cell receptor beta chains were read from a single sample in a study of blood T cell repertoires in COVID-19. Profiled with immunoSEQ multiplex PCR; TCRdb holds only in-frame clones, not every one. The table includes over 150,000 clones, approximately 84% detected once. Sequenced sample: PBMCs or T cells enriched from blood (not recorded which). All receptors derive from a woman in her thirties who had recovered from COVID-19. The CDR3 runs from the conserved cysteine through the conserved F or W. D genes are given only for firm matches. Size values are once, few and many counts, or a class for expanded clones, and some rows have none.

size,J,D,V,CDR3
-,TRBJ1-5,TRBD1,TRBV4-1,CASSRAGTGGWGQPQHF
-,TRBJ1-3,TRBD1,TRBV18,CASSLRGQGVGNTIYF
-,TRBJ1-2,TRBD1,TRBV7-9,CASSSTGGAVHYGYTF
-,TRBJ2-6,-,TRBV5-1,CASSVRGSGANVLTF
-,TRBJ1-2,TRBD1,TRBV5-4,CASSLVDRETYGYTF
many,TRBJ1-5,-,TRBV19,CASRTELYSNQPQHF
many,TRBJ1-2,TRBD1,TRBV7-2,CASTKLGRGPYGYTF
-,TRBJ1-2,-,TRBV25-1,CASSLVSGAGYTF
-,TRBJ1-6,-,TRBV6-2/TRBV6-3,CASSYYFDSPLHF
-,TRBJ1-2,-,TRBV11-2,CASSSLYQNYGYTF
once,TRBJ1-2,-,TRBV5-8,CASSLGGGSGYTF
-,TRBJ1-4,-,TRBV9,CASSVGVGGEKLFF
once,TRBJ2-5,-,TRBV11-2,CASSYVGQIQETQYF
-,TRBJ2-7,-,TRBV10-3,CAIKGSSVYEQYF
-,TRBJ2-4,TRBD1,TRBV18,CASSPPMGQGNIQYF
-,TRBJ1-3,-,TRBV5-1,CASSLVSQASGNTIYF
-,TRBJ1-2,-,TRBV5-4,CASSLGRGENSGYTF
many,TRBJ2-7,-,TRBV9,CASTASGIPYEQYF
-,TRBJ2-3,-,TRBV28,CASTPGRRTDTQYF
-,TRBJ2-6,TRBD2,TRBV4-2,CASSPGTSGRGSGANVLTF
-,TRBJ1-2,TRBD1,TRBV6-5,CASQGGEYGYTF
-,TRBJ2-1,TRBD2,TRBV9,CASSVEGGRAWSYNEQFF
-,TRBJ1-2,TRBD1,TRBV10-3,CAISRDSIGYTF
-,TRBJ2-5,-,TRBV4-2,CASSKSNPRETQYF
-,TRBJ1-2,-,TRBV28,CASSSRGYGYTF
-,TRBJ2-7,TRBD2,TRBV18,CASSPGLGSGSPYEQYF
-,TRBJ2-3,TRBD2,TRBV18,CASSPLLADGTDTQYF
medium-sized,TRBJ1-1,-,TRBV7-3,CASSLWRNTEAFF
-,TRBJ1-1,TRBD1,TRBV2,CASRGQGSTEAFF
-,TRBJ2-4,-,TRBV18,CASSPVRGNSNIQYF
-,TRBJ1-2,TRBD1,TRBV2,CARPRDRGGYTF
-,TRBJ2-1,TRBD1,TRBV9,CASSGLGTVYNEQFF
-,TRBJ2-1,TRBD2,TRBV6-5,CASSYSAGGSYNEQFF
-,TRBJ2-3,-,TRBV7-3,CASSLPGGANTQYF
-,TRBJ1-2,-,TRBV6-2/TRBV6-3,CASSYTGLPSDGYTF
-,TRBJ2-5,-,TRBV5-5,CASSLIGWTEQETQYF
once,TRBJ2-7,-,TRBV5-4,CASRRTEAEDEQYF
-,TRBJ1-2,TRBD1,TRBV28,CASSFRGGQGGYTF
few,TRBJ1-3,-,TRBV5-6,CASREAGGGNTIYF
-,TRBJ2-2,TRBD2,TRBV5-1,CASSGRTSGFLFF
-,TRBJ1-6,-,TRBV5-4,CASRPRQGARYNSPLHF
-,TRBJ1-2,-,TRBV2,CASSARGYGYTF
-,TRBJ1-1,-,TRBV14,CASSQETGEAFF
-,TRBJ2-5,TRBD2,TRBV6-1,CASSDDRRASGYQETQYF
-,TRBJ2-5,-,TRBV7-7,CASSLEGEQTQYF
-,TRBJ1-2,-,TRBV28,CASSLFEGRGGYTF
-,TRBJ1-2,-,TRBV9,CASSSAGGQVYGYTF
once,TRBJ2-3,-,TRBV6-5,CASSRGRSDTQYF